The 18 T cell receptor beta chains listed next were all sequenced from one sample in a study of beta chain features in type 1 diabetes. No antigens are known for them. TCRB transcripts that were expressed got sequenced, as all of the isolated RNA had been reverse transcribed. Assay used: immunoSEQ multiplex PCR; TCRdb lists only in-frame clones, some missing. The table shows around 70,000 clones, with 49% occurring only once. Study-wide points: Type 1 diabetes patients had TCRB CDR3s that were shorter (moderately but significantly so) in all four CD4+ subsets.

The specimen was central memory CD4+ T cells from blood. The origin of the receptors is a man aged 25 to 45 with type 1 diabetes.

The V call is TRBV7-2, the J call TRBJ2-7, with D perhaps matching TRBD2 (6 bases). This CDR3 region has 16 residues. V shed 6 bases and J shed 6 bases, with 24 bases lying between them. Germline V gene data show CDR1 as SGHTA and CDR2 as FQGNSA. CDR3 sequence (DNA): TGTGCCAGCAGTCAGAGTGGCGGGGCGGGGATGGGCGAGCAGTACTTC. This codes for CASSQSGGAGMGEQYF.

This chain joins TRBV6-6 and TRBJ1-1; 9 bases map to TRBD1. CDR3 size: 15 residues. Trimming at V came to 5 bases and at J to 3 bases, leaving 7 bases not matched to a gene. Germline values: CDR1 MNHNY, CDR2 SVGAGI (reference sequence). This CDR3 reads CASSKGQGGYTEAFF. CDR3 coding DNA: TGTGCCAGCAGTAAGGGACAGGGAGGGTACACTGAAGCTTTCTTT.

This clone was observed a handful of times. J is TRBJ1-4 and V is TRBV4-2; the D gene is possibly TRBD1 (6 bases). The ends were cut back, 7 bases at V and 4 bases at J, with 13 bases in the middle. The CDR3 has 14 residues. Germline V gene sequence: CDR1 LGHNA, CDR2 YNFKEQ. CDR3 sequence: CASTSGQYNEKLFF. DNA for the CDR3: TGTGCCAGCACTTCAGGACAGTATAATGAAAAACTGTTTTTT.

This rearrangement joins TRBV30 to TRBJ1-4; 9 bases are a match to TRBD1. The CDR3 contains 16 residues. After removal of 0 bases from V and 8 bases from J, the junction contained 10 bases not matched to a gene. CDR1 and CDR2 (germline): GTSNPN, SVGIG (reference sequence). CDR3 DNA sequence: TGTGCCTGGAGTGTACACGGGACAGGGTTAGGGGAAAAACTGTTTTTT. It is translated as CAWSVHGTGLGEKLFF. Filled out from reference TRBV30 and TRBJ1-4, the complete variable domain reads SQTIHQWPATLVQPVGSPLSLECTVEGTSNPNLYWYRQAAGRGLQLLFYSVGIGQISSEVPQNLSASRPQDRQFILSSKKLLLSDSGFYLCAWSVHGTGLGEKLFFGSGTQLSVL.

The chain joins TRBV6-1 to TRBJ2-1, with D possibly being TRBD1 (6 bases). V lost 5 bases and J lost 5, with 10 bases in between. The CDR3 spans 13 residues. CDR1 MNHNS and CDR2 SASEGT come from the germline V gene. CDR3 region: CASSQKGDNEQFF. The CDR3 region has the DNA TGTGCCAGCAGTCAAAAGGGGGACAATGAGCAGTTCTTC.

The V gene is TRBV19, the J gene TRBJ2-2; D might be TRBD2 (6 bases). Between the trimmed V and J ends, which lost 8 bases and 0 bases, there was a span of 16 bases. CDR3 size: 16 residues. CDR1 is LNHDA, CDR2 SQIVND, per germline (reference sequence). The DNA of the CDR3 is TGTGCCAGTGGGCCATTGAGACTAGCGAACACCGGGGAGCTGTTTTTT. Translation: CASGPLRLANTGELFF.

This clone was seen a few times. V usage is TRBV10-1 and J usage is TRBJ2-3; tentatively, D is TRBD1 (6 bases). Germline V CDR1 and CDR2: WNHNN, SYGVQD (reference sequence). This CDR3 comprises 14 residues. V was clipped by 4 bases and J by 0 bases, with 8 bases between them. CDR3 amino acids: CASSGTDSTDTQYF. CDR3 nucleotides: TGCGCCAGCAGTGGGACAGATAGCACAGATACGCAGTATTTT.

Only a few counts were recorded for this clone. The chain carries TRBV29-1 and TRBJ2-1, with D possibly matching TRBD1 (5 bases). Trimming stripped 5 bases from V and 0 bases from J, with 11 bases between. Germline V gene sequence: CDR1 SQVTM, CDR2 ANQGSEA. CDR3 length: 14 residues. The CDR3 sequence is CSVIQDPSYNEQFF. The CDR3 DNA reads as TGCAGCGTTATACAGGATCCCTCCTACAATGAGCAGTTCTTC.

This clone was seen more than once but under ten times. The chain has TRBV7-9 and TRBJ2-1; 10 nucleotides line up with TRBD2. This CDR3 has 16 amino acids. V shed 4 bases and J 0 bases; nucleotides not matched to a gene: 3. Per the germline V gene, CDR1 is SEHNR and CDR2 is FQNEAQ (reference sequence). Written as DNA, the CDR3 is TGTGCCAGCAGCTGGCAGCGGGAGGGCTCCTACAATGAGCAGTTCTTC. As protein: CASSWQREGSYNEQFF.

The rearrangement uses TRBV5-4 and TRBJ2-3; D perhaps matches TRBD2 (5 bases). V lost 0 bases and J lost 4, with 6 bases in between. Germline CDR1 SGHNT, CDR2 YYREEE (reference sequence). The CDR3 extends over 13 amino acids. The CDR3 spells CASSLDGADTQYF. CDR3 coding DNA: TGTGCCAGCAGCTTGGACGGGGCAGATACGCAGTATTTT.

The CDR3, as DNA: TGTGCCAGCAGTTCTCGGACAGGGGCGGACACTGAAGCTTTCTTT. It yields the protein CASSSRTGADTEAFF. The gene calls are TRBV6-5 and TRBJ1-1, with 9 bases fitting TRBD1. V lost 4 bases and J lost 3; bases outside the gene matches: 6. The CDR3 is made up of 15 amino acids. Germline lookup yields CDR1 MNHEY and CDR2 SVGAGI.

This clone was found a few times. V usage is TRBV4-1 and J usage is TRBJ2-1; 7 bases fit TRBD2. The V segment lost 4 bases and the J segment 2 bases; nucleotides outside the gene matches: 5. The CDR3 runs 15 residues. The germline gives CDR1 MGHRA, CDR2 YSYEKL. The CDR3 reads CASSRGGGPYNEQFF. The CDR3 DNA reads TGCGCCAGCAGCCGTGGGGGGGGTCCCTACAATGAGCAGTTCTTC.

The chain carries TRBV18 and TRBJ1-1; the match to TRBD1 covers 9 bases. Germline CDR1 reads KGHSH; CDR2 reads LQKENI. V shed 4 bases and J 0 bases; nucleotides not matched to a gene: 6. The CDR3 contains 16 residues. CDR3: CASSLGTGRLNTEAFF. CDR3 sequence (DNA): TGTGCCAGCTCACTCGGGACAGGGAGATTGAACACTGAAGCTTTCTTT. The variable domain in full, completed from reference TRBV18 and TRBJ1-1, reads NAGVMQNPRHLVRRRGQEARLRCSPMKGHSHVYWYRQLPEEGLKFMVYLQKENIIDESGMPKERFSAEFPKEGPSILRIQQVVRGDSAAYFCASSLGTGRLNTEAFFGQGTRLTVV.

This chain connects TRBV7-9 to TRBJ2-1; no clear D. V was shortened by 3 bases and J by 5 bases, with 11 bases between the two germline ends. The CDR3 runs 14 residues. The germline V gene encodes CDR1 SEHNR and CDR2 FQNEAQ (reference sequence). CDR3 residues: CASSLAQYNNEQFF. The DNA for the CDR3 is TGTGCCAGCAGCTTGGCCCAGTACAACAATGAGCAGTTCTTC.

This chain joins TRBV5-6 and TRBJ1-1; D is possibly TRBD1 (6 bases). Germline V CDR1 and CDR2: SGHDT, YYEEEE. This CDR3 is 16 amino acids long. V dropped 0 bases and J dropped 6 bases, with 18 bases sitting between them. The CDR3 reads CASSLDFRGGMAEAFF. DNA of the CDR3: TGTGCCAGCAGCTTGGATTTTAGGGGGGGCATGGCTGAAGCTTTCTTT.

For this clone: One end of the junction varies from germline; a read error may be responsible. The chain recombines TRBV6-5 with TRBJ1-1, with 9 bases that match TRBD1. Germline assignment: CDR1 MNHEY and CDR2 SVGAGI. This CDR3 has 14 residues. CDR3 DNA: TGTGCCAGCAGTTACTCTACGGACGACAGGGGGGCGATCTTT. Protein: CASSYSTDDRGAIF.

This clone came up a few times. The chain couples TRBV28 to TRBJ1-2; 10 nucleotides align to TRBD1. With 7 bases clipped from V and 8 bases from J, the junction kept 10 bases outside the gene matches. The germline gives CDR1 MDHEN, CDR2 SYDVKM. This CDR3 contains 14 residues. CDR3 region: CASKVPGQGKGYTF. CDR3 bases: TGTGCCAGCAAAGTCCCGGGACAGGGGAAAGGCTACACCTTC.

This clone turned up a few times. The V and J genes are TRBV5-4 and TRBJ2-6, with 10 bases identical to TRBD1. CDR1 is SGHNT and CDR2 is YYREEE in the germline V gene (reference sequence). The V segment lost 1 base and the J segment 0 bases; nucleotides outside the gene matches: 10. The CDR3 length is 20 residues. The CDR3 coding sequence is TGTGCCAGCAGCTTGATCGGGCCGACAGGGGGCCCCTCTGGGGCCAACGTCCTGACTTTC. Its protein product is CASSLIGPTGGPSGANVLTF.